The source of this TCR beta chain is a study of T cell responses to AZD1222 COVID-19 vaccine. Study results and caveats: Spike regions recognized by vaccine-associated CD4 TCRs spanned the protein, led by 160-218 and 743-854.

V was pared by 5 bases and J by 5 bases, with 2 bases of the junction left unmatched. Germline V gene sequence: CDR1 LNHDA, CDR2 SQIVND (reference sequence). The CDR3 is 13 residues long. Regarding this clone: Its antigen is unknown.

Sequencing used immunoSEQ multiplex PCR; TCRdb keeps in-frame clones, though not all of them. The sample records 90,000 to 130,000 clones, about 80% being singletons. The chain recombines TRBV19 with TRBJ1-4; 7 nucleotides match TRBD1. The sequence was collected from an adult in good health. The sample consisted of peripheral blood, taken on day 0 of AZD1222 vaccination. The CDR3 spells CASSEQGNEKLFF. The CDR3 bases are TGTGCCAGTAGTGAACAGGGGAATGAAAAACTGTTTTTT.